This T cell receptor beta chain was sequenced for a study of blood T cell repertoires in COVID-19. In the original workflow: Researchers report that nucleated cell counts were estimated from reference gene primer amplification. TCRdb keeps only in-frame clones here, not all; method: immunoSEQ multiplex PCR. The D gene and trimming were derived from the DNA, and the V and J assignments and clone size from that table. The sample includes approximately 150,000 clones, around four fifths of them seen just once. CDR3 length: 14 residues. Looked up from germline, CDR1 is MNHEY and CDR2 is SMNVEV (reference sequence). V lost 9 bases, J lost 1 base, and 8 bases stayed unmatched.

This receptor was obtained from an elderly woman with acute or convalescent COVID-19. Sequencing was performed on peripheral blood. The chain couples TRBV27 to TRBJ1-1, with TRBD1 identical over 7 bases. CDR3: CASRITGANTEAFF. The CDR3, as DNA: TGTGCCAGTAGAATAACAGGGGCGAACACTGAAGCTTTCTTT.